Each of the 28 T cell receptor beta chains below was sequenced from the same sample in a study of metastatic and nonmetastatic thyroid tumors. TCRdb re-analyzed the PCR reads using MiXCR. Seen here are some 23,000 clones, over 9.5% observed once, and the top ten hold just under 30%. Each patient went into thyroid surgery without having received any treatment. Sequenced sample: blood. These receptor sequences come from a female donor with papillary thyroid cancer or a benign thyroid nodule (not recorded which). Some clones in this sample may be carry-over from other donors' samples.

This clone is classed as medium-sized. The V and J genes are TRBV6-1 and TRBJ2-1; unclear D gene. With 4 bases removed from V and 0 bases from J, the gap between germline ends came to 13 bases. CDR1 and CDR2 (germline): MNHNS, SASEGT. The CDR3 spans 16 residues. The CDR3 sequence: CASSGGFTSSYNEQFF. CDR3 nucleotides: TGTGCCAGCAGTGGAGGATTTACAAGCTCCTACAATGAGCAGTTCTTC.

This clone has a count of ten or more. Different DNA sequences within this sample yield the same CDR3. This chain joins TRBV29-1 and TRBJ2-2; TRBD1 matches 7 bases. The CDR3 loop spans 15 amino acids. The V segment lost 7 bases and the J segment 6 bases; nucleotides outside the gene matches: 14. Germline V gives CDR1 SQVTM, CDR2 ANQGSEA. In DNA, the CDR3 is TGCAGCGCTAGAAGACAGGGTGCTATTGCCGGGGAGCTGTTTTTT. Protein: CSARRQGAIAGELFF.

Within the sample, this clone is medium-sized. The chain employs TRBV28 and TRBJ1-6; 7 nucleotides match TRBD1. Per the germline V gene, CDR1 is MDHEN and CDR2 is SYDVKM. The CDR3 spans 14 residues. With 5 bases clipped from V and 6 bases from J, the junction kept 4 bases outside the gene matches. CDR3 region: CASSAGTANSPLHF. Written as DNA, the CDR3 is TGTGCCAGCAGTGCCGGGACAGCTAATTCACCCCTCCACTTT.

This clone was detected ten times or more. The rearrangement links TRBV11-1 to TRBJ2-2; D is unclear. The V gene lost 4 bases and the J gene lost 3 bases, with 9 bases spanning the gap. The CDR3 sequence is 14 residues long. The germline gives CDR1 SGHAT, CDR2 FQDESV (reference sequence). The CDR3 sequence is CASSSDGYTGELFF. Written as DNA, the CDR3 is TGTGCCAGCAGCTCTGATGGATACACCGGGGAGCTGTTTTTT.

Remarks on this clone: It may be a read error: a sequence one base away is much more abundant. J is TRBJ2-3 and V is TRBV4-1; D call uncertain. The CDR3 has 12 residues. Germline V gene data show CDR1 as MGHRA and CDR2 as YSYEKL. Trimming removed 4 bases from V and 3 bases from J, with 5 bases in between. The chain's CDR3 is CASSRLTDTQYF. In DNA, the CDR3 is TGCGCCAGCAGCCGCCTTACAGATACGCAGTATTTT.

The chain combines TRBV7-8 with TRBJ1-6, with D possibly TRBD1 on 6 matching bases. The V end was cut by 5 bases, the J end by 7 bases, with 9 bases between. The CDR3 runs to 13 residues. Germline V gene lookup returns CDR1 SGHVS and CDR2 FQNEAQ. CDR3 protein: CASSPGQNSPLHF. The DNA of the CDR3 is TGTGCCAGCAGCCCCGGACAGAATTCACCCCTCCACTTT.

This clone has ten or more counts. The chain carries TRBV3-1 and TRBJ1-2; D not resolved. The CDR3 sequence is 16 residues long. Trimming took off 0 bases at V and 8 bases at J, with 19 bases between the two ends. Germline V gives CDR1 LGHDT, CDR2 YNNKEL (reference sequence). The DNA for the CDR3 is TGTGCCAGCAGCCAAGAGGGTCCGTATGGCAGGCCCGGCTACACCTTC. Amino acids: CASSQEGPYGRPGYTF.

This clone has a handful of counts. A junction end diverges from the germline sequence, so it may reflect a read error. The rearrangement uses TRBV12-3 or TRBV12-4 and TRBJ1-2, with D perhaps TRBD1 (5 bases). This CDR3 is 14 amino acids long. The CDR3 DNA is TGTGCCAGCGGCCGATCAGGGTCCAACTATGGCTACACTTTC. It specifies CASGRSGSNYGYTF.

This clone is classed as medium-sized. The rearrangement links TRBV6-1 to TRBJ2-7, with 8 positions matching TRBD2. The CDR3 is made up of 14 amino acids. J lost 8 bases, V lost 6 bases, and 12 bases had no gene match. Germline V CDR1 and CDR2: MNHNS, SASEGT. CDR3 region: CASRPTRLALKQYF. As DNA, the CDR3 is TGTGCCAGCAGGCCAACTCGACTAGCGTTGAAGCAGTACTTC.

This clone was detected a few times. The chain recombines TRBV20-1 with TRBJ1-1; D perhaps matches TRBD1 (5 bases). The CDR3 extends over 14 amino acids. The V end lost 3 bases, the J end lost 5 bases, and 16 bases lay between the germline ends. Germline-derived CDR1 and CDR2 are DFQATT and SNEGSKA (reference sequence). CDR3 nucleotides: TGCAGTGCTAGGGGGGGGTCAGCCGTGACTGAAGCTTTCTTT. It yields the protein CSARGGSAVTEAFF.

On this clone itself: Given a much more abundant clone one base away, this may be a read error. The rearrangement joins TRBV29-1 to TRBJ2-7, with 9 bases aligning to TRBD2. This CDR3 region has 11 residues. Germline loops: CDR1 SQVTM, CDR2 ANQGSEA. Trimming removed 7 bases from V and 4 bases from J; junction bases left unmatched: 2. CDR3 DNA sequence: TGCAGCGCTAGCGGGAAATACGAGCAGTACTTC. As protein: CSASGKYEQYF.

Many counts were recorded for this clone. This chain joins TRBV13 and TRBJ1-3; D ambiguous. V was shortened by 5 bases and J by 0 bases, with 8 bases between the two germline ends. Germline CDR1 and CDR2: PRHDT and FYEKMQ (reference sequence). The length of the CDR3 is 14 residues. This CDR3 reads CASSPTSSGNTIYF. The CDR3 nucleotides are TGTGCCAGCAGCCCGACCTCCTCTGGAAACACCATATATTTT.

This clone has just a few counts. This could be a read error, since a much larger clone is one nucleotide away. The chain joins TRBV9 to TRBJ2-7; 8 positions match TRBD2. Germline V gene sequence: CDR1 SGDLS, CDR2 YYNGEE. The CDR3 has 14 residues. The CDR3 here is CASSVAGGPREQCF. The CDR3, as DNA: TGTGCCAGCAGCGTAGCGGGAGGGCCGAGAGAGCAGTGCTTC.

By share, this clone ranks as medium-sized (0.01 to 0.1%). The chain carries TRBV6-2 or TRBV6-3 and TRBJ2-2, with a weak D call TRBD2 (6 bases). CDR3 length: 15 amino acids. Trimming left V 6 bases short and J 3 bases short, with 14 bases between. Germline CDR1 and CDR2: MNHEY and SVGEGT. In DNA, the CDR3 is TGTGCCAGCAGAACCAGGGAGGAGCACACCGGGGAGCTGTTTTTT. This translates into CASRTREEHTGELFF.

To note about this clone: A read error may be the cause here, since a much bigger clone is one base away. V usage is TRBV6-2 or TRBV6-3 and J usage is TRBJ2-5; D is perhaps TRBD1 (7 bases). Germline lookup yields CDR1 MNHEY and CDR2 SVGEGT. Deletions cut 5 bases from V and 2 bases from J, with 21 bases between. The CDR3 is 17 amino acids. The CDR3 coding sequence is TGTGCCAGCAGTGACGGACAGGTCGGGGGAATACAAGAGACCCAGTACTTC. It specifies CASSDGQVGGIQETQYF.

This clone showed up many times. The sample carries other DNA sequences with the same CDR3. The V gene is TRBV7-2, the J gene TRBJ2-3, with TRBD2 matching 12 bases. The CDR3 is made up of 14 amino acids. Germline lookup yields CDR1 SGHTA and CDR2 FQGNSA. The V segment lost 6 bases and the J segment 6 bases; nucleotides outside the gene matches: 4. The CDR3 coding sequence is TGTGCCAGCAGGAGGACTAGCGGGATGGATACGCAGTATTTT. Protein: CASRRTSGMDTQYF.

The sample holds a few counts of this clone. The V gene is TRBV24-1, the J gene TRBJ2-2; 9 bases align to TRBD2. The germline CDR1 and CDR2 sequences are KGHDR and SFDVKD. This CDR3 has 16 residues. Trimming removed 3 bases from V and 4 bases from J; junction bases left unmatched: 5. Here the CDR3 reads CATSDPGLAATGELFF. The CDR3 coding sequence is TGTGCCACCAGTGATCCGGGACTAGCTGCCACCGGGGAGCTGTTTTTT.

This chain joins TRBV28 and TRBJ2-7; D tentatively reads TRBD1 or TRBD2 (5 bases each). The CDR3 has 15 residues. Per germline, CDR1 MDHEN and CDR2 SYDVKM. V lost 2 bases, J lost 3 bases, and 14 bases lay in between. The CDR3 sequence: CASSLTGGPDYEQYF. In nucleotides, the CDR3 is TGTGCCAGCAGTTTAACTGGGGGACCGGACTACGAGCAGTACTTC.

This clone was counted ten times or more. The rearrangement uses TRBV24-1 and TRBJ2-1; 10 nucleotides align to TRBD2. The germline V gene encodes CDR1 KGHDR and CDR2 SFDVKD. The CDR3 extends over 16 amino acids. The trim removed 4 bases at V and 7 bases at J, leaving 9 bases unmatched. CDR3 in amino acids: CATSDRSGRVRNEQFF. CDR3 sequence (DNA): TGTGCCACCAGTGACAGGAGCGGGAGGGTTAGAAATGAGCAGTTCTTC.

This clone was counted at least ten times. This rearrangement joins TRBV11-2 to TRBJ2-2; D is unresolved. Trimming removed 1 base from V and 4 bases from J, with 4 bases in between. This CDR3 spans 13 amino acids. The germline V gene has CDR1 SGHAT and CDR2 FQNNGV. CDR3 residues: CASSLVSTGELFF. CDR3 sequence (DNA): TGTGCCAGCAGCTTAGTCAGCACCGGGGAGCTGTTTTTT.

The table lists this clone with many counts. This chain uses TRBV14 with TRBJ1-2; weak D call: TRBD1 (5 bases). V was cut by 0 bases and J by 8 bases, with 10 bases left in between. From germline, CDR1 is SGHDN and CDR2 FVKESK. CDR3 length: 13 residues. CDR3 residues: CASSQDRVGGYTF. CDR3 DNA sequence: TGTGCCAGCAGCCAAGACAGGGTGGGAGGCTACACCTTC.

Points on this clone: A much larger clone sits a single nucleotide away, making a read error possible. The sample contains more than one DNA sequence encoding this CDR3. The rearrangement joins TRBV7-3 to TRBJ2-1, with TRBD1 identical over 7 bases. Per the germline V gene, CDR1 is SGHTA and CDR2 is FQGTGA. This CDR3 has 15 residues. Trimming removed 2 bases from V and 2 bases from J; junction bases left unmatched: 3. The CDR3 spells CASSLSGTAYNEQFF. The CDR3 nucleotides read TGTGCCAGCAGCTTATCTGGGACAGCCTACAATGAGCAGTTCTTC.

This clone is labeled medium-sized. The rearrangement uses TRBV12-3 or TRBV12-4 and TRBJ2-7, with 14 bases fitting TRBD2. CDR3 length: 14 residues. V shed 6 bases, J shed 4 bases, and the junction held 2 bases outside the gene matches. The CDR3 loop reads CASRRTSGGYEQYF. The CDR3, as DNA: TGTGCCAGCAGGCGGACTAGCGGGGGGTACGAGCAGTACTTC.

The chain combines TRBV18 with TRBJ2-1; D might be TRBD1 (5 bases). CDR1 and CDR2 (germline): KGHSH, LQKENI. The CDR3 contains 13 residues. Trimming pared 3 bases from V and 4 bases from J, leaving 7 bases between. In nucleotides, the CDR3 is TGTGCCAGCTCACCGGACACTTACAATGAGCAGTTCTTC. Its translation is CASSPDTYNEQFF.

This clone is labeled as medium-sized (0.01 to 0.1%). The genes are TRBV28 and TRBJ2-7; D remains ambiguous. Germline V gives CDR1 MDHEN, CDR2 SYDVKM. The CDR3 loop spans 14 amino acids. Trimming removed 4 bases at V and 4 bases at J, with 14 bases between. The CDR3 nucleotides read TGTGCCAGCAGTTCGTTATCCACGAAATACGAGCAGTACTTC. This gives the protein CASSSLSTKYEQYF.

In its sample, this clone was seen many times. Written as DNA, the CDR3 is TGTGCCAGCAGCTTAACGACTGACAATGAGCAGTTCTTC. As protein: CASSLTTDNEQFF. The V and J genes are TRBV7-3 and TRBJ2-1; D is uncertain. Trimming left V 0 bases short and J 5 bases short, with 5 bases between. Germline-derived CDR1 and CDR2 are SGHTA and FQGTGA. This CDR3 has 13 amino acids.

This clone was found many times. J is TRBJ1-4 and V is TRBV5-8; TRBD1 agrees at 9 bases. The CDR3 loop spans 15 amino acids. From germline, CDR1 is SGHTS and CDR2 YDEGEE. V trimming: 4 bases; J trimming: 6 bases; junction bases outside the gene matches: 7. The CDR3 region is CASSGGTGGYEKLFF. The CDR3, as DNA: TGTGCCAGCAGCGGCGGAACAGGGGGCTATGAAAAACTGTTTTTT.

This clone has ten or more counts. Here the CDR3 reads CASSVGLAGAREQYF. Written as DNA, the CDR3 is TGTGCCAGCAGCGTAGGGCTAGCGGGAGCTAGGGAGCAGTACTTC. The chain joins TRBV9 to TRBJ2-7, with 10 positions matching TRBD2. V shed 0 bases, J shed 7 bases, and the junction held 7 bases outside the gene matches. The CDR3 totals 15 residues. Looked up from germline, CDR1 is SGDLS and CDR2 is YYNGEE.